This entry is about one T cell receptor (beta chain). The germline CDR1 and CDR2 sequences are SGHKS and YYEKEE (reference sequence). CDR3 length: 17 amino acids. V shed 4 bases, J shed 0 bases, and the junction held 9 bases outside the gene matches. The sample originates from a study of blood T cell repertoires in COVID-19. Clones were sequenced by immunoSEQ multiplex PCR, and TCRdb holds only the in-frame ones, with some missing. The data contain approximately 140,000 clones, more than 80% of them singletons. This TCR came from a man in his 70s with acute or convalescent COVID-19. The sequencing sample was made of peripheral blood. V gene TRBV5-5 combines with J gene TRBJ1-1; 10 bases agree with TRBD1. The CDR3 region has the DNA TGTGCCAGCAGCCCGAAGACAGGGGGCCCCCTGAACACTGAAGCTTTCTTT. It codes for CASSPKTGGPLNTEAFF.